The T cell receptor (beta chain) under discussion was sequenced for a study of early T cells in non-severe SARS-CoV-2 infection. For the study at large: Bulk RNA isolated from unsorted whole blood underwent sequencing; chains were not paired.

Findings and limits, study-wide: Comparison of clonotypes with VDJdb favored anti-spike CD8 responses while missing private and CD4 specificities.

The protocol attached unique molecular identifiers to individual cDNA molecules. TCRdb re-derived calls from the 5' RACE reads in MiXCR, one entry per CDR3 protein. There are roughly 48,000 distinct CDR3 sequences in the sample; 8% occur only once, and about 9.4% lies in the top ten. This CDR3 region has 16 residues. Germline values: CDR1 SQVTM, CDR2 ANQGSEA. Trimming cost V 4 bases and J 4 bases; bases outside gene matches: 7. Regarding this clonotype: Its antigen is unknown.

The chain couples TRBV29-1 to TRBJ2-3; 14 positions agree with TRBD2. The receptor was isolated from an adult who was a healthcare worker with PCR-confirmed SARS-CoV-2 infection or an uninfected control (not recorded which). Material for sequencing was whole blood. The CDR3 DNA sequence: TGCAGCGTTGGGGGACTAGCGGGAGAGTTCCCAGATACGCAGTATTTT. Amino acids: CSVGGLAGEFPDTQYF.